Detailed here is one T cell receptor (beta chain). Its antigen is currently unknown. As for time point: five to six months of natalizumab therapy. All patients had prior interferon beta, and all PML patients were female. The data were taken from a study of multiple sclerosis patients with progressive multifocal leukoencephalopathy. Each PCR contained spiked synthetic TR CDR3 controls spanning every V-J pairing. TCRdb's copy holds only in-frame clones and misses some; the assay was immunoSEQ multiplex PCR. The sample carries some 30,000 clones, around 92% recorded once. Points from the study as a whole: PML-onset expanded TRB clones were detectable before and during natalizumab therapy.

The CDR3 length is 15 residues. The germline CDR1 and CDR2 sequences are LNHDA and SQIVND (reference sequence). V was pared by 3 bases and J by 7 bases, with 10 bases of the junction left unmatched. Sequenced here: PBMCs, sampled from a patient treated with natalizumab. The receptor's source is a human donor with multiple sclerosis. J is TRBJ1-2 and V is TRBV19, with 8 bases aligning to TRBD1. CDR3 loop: CASSMRWAGGVGYTF. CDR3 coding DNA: TGTGCCAGTAGTATGAGGTGGGCAGGGGGCGTTGGCTACACCTTC.